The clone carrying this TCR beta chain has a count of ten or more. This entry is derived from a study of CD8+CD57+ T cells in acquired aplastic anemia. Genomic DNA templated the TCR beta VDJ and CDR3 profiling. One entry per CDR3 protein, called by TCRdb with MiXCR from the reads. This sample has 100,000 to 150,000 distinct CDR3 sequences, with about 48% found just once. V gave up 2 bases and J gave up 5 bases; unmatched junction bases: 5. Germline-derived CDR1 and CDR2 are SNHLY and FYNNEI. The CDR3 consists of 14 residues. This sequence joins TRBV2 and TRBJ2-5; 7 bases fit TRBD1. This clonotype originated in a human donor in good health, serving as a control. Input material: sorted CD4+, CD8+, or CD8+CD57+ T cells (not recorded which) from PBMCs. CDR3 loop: CASSERQGGETQYF. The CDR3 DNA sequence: TGTGCCAGCAGTGAACGACAGGGCGGGGAGACCCAGTACTTC. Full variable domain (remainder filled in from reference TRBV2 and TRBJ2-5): EPEVTQTPSHQVTQMGQEVILRCVPISNHLYFYWYRQILGQKVEFLVSFYNNEISEKSEIFDDQFSVERPDGSNFTLKIRSTKLEDSAMYFCASSERQGGETQYFGPGTRLLVL.